The 28 T cell receptor beta chains in this list originate from one sample, sequenced in a study of glioma-infiltrating T cells. The iRepertoire nested amplicon-rescue multiplex PCR amplified TCR alpha and beta CDR3s from RNA. TCRdb re-analysed the multiplex PCR reads in MiXCR, keeping a single row per CDR3 protein. The data show over 140,000 distinct CDR3 sequences, with about two fifths seen just once and roughly 20% held by the top ten. The sequencing sample was made of glioma tissue, nonneoplastic brain tissue, or PBMCs (not recorded which). The receptors come from a human donor with low-grade glioma or glioblastoma, undergoing nonglioma brain surgery, or in good health (not recorded which).

This clonotype has more than one count but fewer than ten. The chain links TRBV28 to TRBJ1-2; unclear D gene. V was shortened by 2 bases and J by 8 bases, with 9 bases between the two germline ends. CDR3 size: 12 residues. Germline V CDR1 and CDR2: MDHEN, SYDVKM. CDR3 sequence reads: CASSLGTIGYTF. CDR3 nucleotide sequence: TGTGCCAGCAGTTTAGGAACGATCGGCTACACCTTC.

The chain joins TRBV28 to TRBJ2-5, with 8 bases matching TRBD1. The junction had 13 bases not matched to a gene; V was cut back by 6 bases and J by 4 bases. Germline CDR1 MDHEN, CDR2 SYDVKM. The CDR3 has 16 amino acids. The CDR3 loop is CASRKQGQGLRETQYF. CDR3 DNA sequence: TGTGCCAGCAGGAAGCAAGGACAGGGTCTACGAGAGACCCAGTACTTC.

The chain uses TRBV10-2 and TRBJ1-5; D is uncertain. The CDR3 length is 13 residues. Germline CDR1 is WSHSY and CDR2 is SAAADI. The V gene lost 1 base and the J gene lost 9 bases, with 10 bases spanning the gap. The CDR3 bases are TGCGCCAGCAGTGAGTGGGAGGGCTCGCCCCAGCATTTT. Its protein is CASSEWEGSPQHF.

This clonotype was found many times. The V gene is TRBV28, the J gene TRBJ2-3, with D possibly TRBD2 on 5 matching bases. The CDR3 runs to 11 residues. Trimming pared 3 bases from V and 12 bases from J, leaving 10 bases between. Germline loops: CDR1 MDHEN, CDR2 SYDVKM. Here the CDR3 DNA reads TGTGCCAGCAGTTTGCGGAGCGGTCAGTATTTT. Protein sequence: CASSLRSGQYF.

There are a few counts of this clonotype. The chain recombines TRBV27 with TRBJ1-5; no reliable D call. V lost 2 bases and J lost 3, with 8 bases in between. There are 14 residues in the CDR3. Per the germline V gene, CDR1 is MNHEY and CDR2 is SMNVEV (reference sequence). The CDR3 DNA sequence: TGTGCCAGCAGTTTAGAGGGCCCCAATCAGCCCCAGCATTTT. Protein product: CASSLEGPNQPQHF.

The CDR3 DNA reads as TGTGCCAGCAGTTTGATGGGGCTTGATGATTCACCCCTCCACTTT. Amino acids: CASSLMGLDDSPLHF. V is TRBV28 and J is TRBJ1-6; tentatively, D is TRBD1 (5 bases). The V end was cut by 3 bases, the J end by 8 bases, with 14 bases between. Germline assignment: CDR1 MDHEN and CDR2 SYDVKM. This CDR3 has 15 amino acids.

As concerns this clonotype: At one end, the junction sequence differs from germline, possibly due to a read error. The chain is built from TRBV7-2 and TRBJ1-5, with no clear D. Germline V CDR1 and CDR2: SGHTA, FQGNSA. The CDR3 extends over 15 amino acids. This CDR3 is CARSQLGNINQPQHF. The CDR3 nucleotides read TGTGCCCGCAGCCAATTGGGTAACATCAATCAGCCCCAGCATTTT.

Worth noting for this clonotype: One end of the junction fails to match germline, which may point to a read error. The V and J genes are TRBV7-2 and TRBJ2-3; 7 nucleotides agree with TRBD2. CDR3 size: 13 residues. Looked up from germline, CDR1 is SGHTA and CDR2 is FQGNSA. CDR3 region: CAGSSGGTDTQYF. The CDR3 region has the DNA TGTGCCGGCAGCTCGGGGGGAACAGATACGCAGTATTTT.

V and J are TRBV20-1 and TRBJ2-7; tentatively, D is TRBD1 (5 bases). The end of the DNA is better explained by TRBJ2-5, so the J call may be wrong. CDR1 DFQATT and CDR2 SNEGSKA come from the germline V gene (reference sequence). This CDR3 spans 15 amino acids. CDR3: CSATVSTLGPETQYF. As DNA, the CDR3 is TGCAGTGCCACGGTCTCAACACTGGGGCCAGAGACCCAGTACTTC.

V is TRBV7-2 and J is TRBJ2-3; TRBD1 agrees at 11 bases. Germline V gives CDR1 SGHTA, CDR2 FQGNSA. The ends lost 4 bases at V and 3 bases at J; junction bases unmatched: 6. The CDR3 loop spans 16 amino acids. In DNA form, the CDR3 reads TGTGCCAGCAGCTCCCAAGGGGACAGGGGGACAGATACGCAGTATTTT. It specifies CASSSQGDRGTDTQYF.

The sample holds a few counts of this clonotype. V usage is TRBV7-9 and J usage is TRBJ2-1, with D possibly matching TRBD2 (5 bases). The CDR3 has 15 residues. V lost 1 base to trimming and J lost 4 bases, with 11 bases between them. Germline CDR1 and CDR2: SEHNR and FQNEAQ (reference sequence). CDR3 sequence reads: CASSLGGSEYNEQFF. DNA for the CDR3: TGTGCCAGCAGCTTAGGAGGGTCGGAATACAATGAGCAGTTCTTC. The whole variable domain, remainder taken from reference TRBV7-9 and TRBJ2-1, is DTGVSQNPRHKITKRGQNVTFRCDPISEHNRLYWYRQTLGQGPEFLTYFQNEAQLEKSRLLSDRFSAERPKGSFSTLEIQRTEQGDSAMYLCASSLGGSEYNEQFFGPGTRLTVL.

Points on this clonotype: The germline gene is not matched at one end of the junction; a read error may be the cause. The chain has TRBV12-3 or TRBV12-4 and TRBJ2-3; D might be TRBD1 (5 bases). The CDR3 is made up of 15 amino acids. CDR3 DNA: TGTGCCTGCAGCTCCTGGACACTGAGCACAGATACGCAGTATTTT. It translates to CACSSWTLSTDTQYF.

For this clonotype: This CDR3 fails to terminate in the conserved phenylalanine or tryptophan, so it likely reflects a read error. This chain links TRBV4-2 with TRBJ2-1; unclear D gene. Germline assignment: CDR1 LGHNA and CDR2 YNFKEQ. CDR3 length: 14 residues. V lost 0 bases and J 7 bases, leaving 10 bases between the germline ends. The CDR3 DNA is TGTGCCAGCAGCCAAGATCTGGAACTAAATGAGCAGTTCCTC. Amino acids: CASSQDLELNEQFL.

With respect to this clonotype: This clone may be a read error of a much larger clone one base away. This sequence joins TRBV28 and TRBJ2-1; D might be TRBD2 (5 bases). CDR3 size: 13 residues. Germline assignment: CDR1 MDHEN and CDR2 SYDVKM. The CDR3, as DNA: TGTGCCAGCAGCCCGGGAAATCGCGATGAGCAGCTCTTC. Encoded protein: CASSPGNRDEQLF.

The chain is built from TRBV7-9 and TRBJ1-2; D not resolved. Germline CDR1 is SEHNR and CDR2 is FQNEAQ (reference sequence). CDR3 length: 14 residues. Trimming removed 2 bases at V and 9 bases at J, with 16 bases between. Here the CDR3 reads CASSLIRGSGCYTF. The CDR3 DNA reads as TGTGCCAGCAGCTTAATCCGAGGAAGCGGGTGCTACACCTTC.

In its sample, this clonotype was seen a few times. CDR3 sequence: CALAEATPGAQYF. In DNA, the CDR3 is TGTGCCTTAGCGGAGGCGACGCCTGGTGCGCAGTACTTC. The chain combines TRBV10-3 with TRBJ2-7, with D possibly TRBD2 on 6 matching bases. Trimming removed 11 bases from V and 9 bases from J, with 23 bases in between. The CDR3 length is 13 residues. Germline CDR1 ENHRY, CDR2 SYGVKD.

The CDR3 DNA follows: TGTGCCAGCAGACTACAGGGGACCCACTACGAGCAGTACTTC. Protein sequence: CASRLQGTHYEQYF. The V gene is TRBV6-1, the J gene TRBJ2-7, with 7 bases identical to TRBD1. The CDR3 is 14 residues long. Germline V gene data show CDR1 as MNHNS and CDR2 as SASEGT. After removal of 6 bases from V and 3 bases from J, the junction contained 8 bases not matched to a gene.

The chain links TRBV10-2 to TRBJ2-3, with 14 bases lining up with TRBD2. Germline V gene data show CDR1 as WSHSY and CDR2 as SAAADI. Trimming took 4 bases from V and 0 from J; bases not matched to a gene: 3. This CDR3 contains 17 residues. The CDR3 DNA sequence: TGCGCCAGCAGTGGGACTAGCGGGGGGACTAGCACAGATACGCAGTATTTT. Translated: CASSGTSGGTSTDTQYF.

This clonotype was seen a handful of times. CDR3 nucleotides: TGTGCCAGCAGACCAATTGACAGGGGACTCTCCTACGAGCAGTACTTC. Protein: CASRPIDRGLSYEQYF. The chain employs TRBV6-2 or TRBV6-3 and TRBJ2-7, with TRBD1 matching 8 bases. CDR3 length equals 16 residues. CDR1 is MNHEY, CDR2 SVGEGT, per germline. The J segment lost 0 bases and the V segment lost 6 bases, leaving 10 bases of the junction unmatched.

The rearrangement uses TRBV4-1 and TRBJ2-1; 14 bases are a match to TRBD2. The CDR3 runs to 17 residues. V shed 3 bases and J 9 bases; nucleotides not matched to a gene: 10. CDR1 is MGHRA and CDR2 is YSYEKL in the germline V gene. The DNA of the CDR3 is TGCGCCAGCAGCCAGGGACTAGCGGGAGTTCGGGGTGGTGAGCAGTTCTTC. The encoded protein is CASSQGLAGVRGGEQFF.

This clonotype was picked up a small number of times. This chain joins TRBV6-6 and TRBJ1-2, with 7 nucleotides matching TRBD1. Per germline, CDR1 MNHNY and CDR2 SVGAGI (reference sequence). The CDR3 has 15 residues. With V trimmed by 0 bases and J by 3 bases, 4 bases remained unmatched. This chain's CDR3 is CASSYSGQIHYGYTF. As DNA, the CDR3 is TGTGCCAGCAGTTACTCGGGACAGATTCACTATGGCTACACCTTC.

The rearrangement links TRBV28 to TRBJ2-1; D remains unclear. V was trimmed by 5 bases and J by 5 bases, leaving 13 bases between them. Looked up from germline, CDR1 is MDHEN and CDR2 is SYDVKM. The CDR3 is made up of 14 amino acids. CDR3 coding DNA: TGTGCCAGCAGTCCCCCCAGGATCCACAATGAGCAGTTCTTC. Its protein product is CASSPPRIHNEQFF.

In this sample, this clonotype turned up many times. The gene calls are TRBV4-1 and TRBJ2-5, with D possibly being TRBD1 or TRBD2 (6 bases each). The CDR3 is made up of 15 amino acids. The V end was cut by 0 bases, the J end by 7 bases, with 15 bases between. Germline CDR1 and CDR2: MGHRA and YSYEKL. Written as DNA, the CDR3 is TGCGCCAGCAGCCAAGACGGGGGCCGTTCAGGGACCCAGTACTTC. This sequence encodes CASSQDGGRSGTQYF.

The genes are TRBV15 and TRBJ2-3; possibly TRBD2 for D (6 bases). The CDR3 is 13 amino acids. Trimming took off 7 bases at V and 0 bases at J, with 8 bases between the two ends. In germline, CDR1 is LNHNV, CDR2 YYDKDF (reference sequence). The CDR3 nucleotides read TGTGCCACCACGCGGGAAAGCACAGATACGCAGTATTTT. It is translated as CATTRESTDTQYF.

V gene TRBV6-1 combines with J gene TRBJ1-2; possible D gene TRBD1, 5 bases. The CDR3 is made up of 14 amino acids. Germline CDR1 and CDR2: MNHNS and SASEGT. V lost 6 bases, J lost 4 bases, and 15 bases lay in between. The CDR3 loop reads CASSLQRGSYGYTF. CDR3 coding DNA: TGTGCCAGCAGCCTACAGAGGGGAAGCTATGGCTACACCTTC.

The V gene is TRBV28, the J gene TRBJ1-2; 7 nucleotides agree with TRBD1. With V trimmed by 8 bases and J by 5 bases, 5 bases remained unmatched. The germline V gene has CDR1 MDHEN and CDR2 SYDVKM. The CDR3 totals 12 residues. The chain's CDR3 is CASSDREYGYTF. The CDR3, as DNA: TGTGCCAGCTCCGACAGGGAATATGGCTACACCTTC.

CDR3 region: CASSQDWSYEQYF. The DNA for the CDR3 is TGCGCCAGCAGCCAAGATTGGTCCTACGAGCAGTACTTC. V and J are TRBV4-1 and TRBJ2-7; D is ambiguous. The V end was cut by 0 bases, the J end by 1 base, with 4 bases between. The CDR3 runs 13 residues. Looked up from germline, CDR1 is MGHRA and CDR2 is YSYEKL.

The J gene is TRBJ1-3, the V gene TRBV6-1, with 9 bases that match TRBD1. Germline loops: CDR1 MNHNS, CDR2 SASEGT. The length of the CDR3 is 15 residues. V was clipped by 6 bases and J by 2 bases; unmatched bases: 5. The CDR3 protein is CASSYGTGTGNTIYF. The CDR3 region has the DNA TGTGCCAGCAGCTATGGGACAGGGACTGGAAACACCATATATTTT.